The sequence of this TCR beta chain was determined in a study of vaccination and CD4 T cells after COVID-19. Described treatment: approximately 9-day PBMC culture with coronavirus spike peptide pools or control peptides (ViraFEST assay). This clonotype has more than one count but fewer than ten. Its antigen is currently unknown. With V trimmed by 4 bases and J by 4 bases, 4 bases remained unmatched. The CDR3 runs 14 residues. Germline lookup yields CDR1 SNHLY and CDR2 FYNNEI. Sequenced with the Oncomine TCR Beta short-read assay was DNA taken from cultured CD4+ T cells. TCRdb called the PCR reads again in MiXCR, with one record for every CDR3 protein. Of approximately 17,000 distinct CDR3 sequences listed, around 55% are singletons.

The sample consisted of CD4+ T cells from blood, cultured in vitro. The TCR sequence derives from a human donor who had recovered from COVID-19. The chain couples TRBV2 to TRBJ1-2; TRBD1 aligns across 9 bases. CDR3 DNA: TGTGCCAGCAGTGCACAGGGGGCTGGCTATGGCTACACCTTC. Protein: CASSAQGAGYGYTF.